This TCR beta chain came from a study of T cells after yellow fever vaccination. TCRdb ran MiXCR on the 5' RACE reads and lists one entry per CDR3 protein. The table includes roughly 170,000 distinct CDR3 sequences, approximately 6.2% detected once. This clonotype was seen repeatedly, ten times or more. The germline CDR1 and CDR2 sequences are SGHDT and YYEEEE. This CDR3 spans 13 amino acids. Trimming left V 2 bases short and J 8 bases short, with 13 bases between. The sample consisted of CD4+ T cells sorted from PBMCs, taken on the day of the first yellow fever vaccination. This sequence originates from a man aged 18 to 35 who received the YFV17D yellow fever vaccine. The chain recombines TRBV5-6 with TRBJ1-2; no definite D call. CDR3 protein: CASSFAPKGGYTF. CDR3 DNA: TGTGCCAGCAGCTTTGCCCCTAAGGGCGGCTACACCTTC.